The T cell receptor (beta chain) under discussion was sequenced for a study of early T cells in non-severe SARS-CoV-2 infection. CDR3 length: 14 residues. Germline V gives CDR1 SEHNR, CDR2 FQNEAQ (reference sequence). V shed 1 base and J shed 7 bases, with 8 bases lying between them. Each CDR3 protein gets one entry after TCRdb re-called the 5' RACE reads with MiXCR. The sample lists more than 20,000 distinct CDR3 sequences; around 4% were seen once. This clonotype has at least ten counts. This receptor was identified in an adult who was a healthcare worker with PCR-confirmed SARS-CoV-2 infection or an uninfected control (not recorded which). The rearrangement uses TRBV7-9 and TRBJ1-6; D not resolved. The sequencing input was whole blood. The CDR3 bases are TGTGCCAGCAGCTTAGGCGTAGCCAATTCACCCCTCCACTTT. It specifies CASSLGVANSPLHF.